This entry lists 21 T cell receptor beta chains sequenced from one sample in a study of blood T cell repertoires in COVID-19. TCRdb's copy holds only in-frame clones and misses some; the assay was immunoSEQ multiplex PCR. The sample shows more than 300,000 clones, 85% to 95% of them seen only once. Source material: PBMCs or T cells enriched from blood (not recorded which). The receptor source for this set is a woman in her twenties or thirties who had been exposed to COVID-19.

The chain employs TRBV5-1 and TRBJ2-5; 7 bases match TRBD2. CDR1 and CDR2 (germline): SGHRS, YFSETQ. V lost 3 bases to trimming and J lost 2 bases; unmatched junction nucleotides: 4. This CDR3 has 14 residues. CDR3: CASSWEGRQETQYF. The CDR3 nucleotides are TGCGCCAGCAGCTGGGAGGGACGGCAAGAGACCCAGTACTTC.

V and J are TRBV9 and TRBJ2-2; 7 bases agree with TRBD1. The CDR3 extends over 14 amino acids. Germline V gives CDR1 SGDLS, CDR2 YYNGEE. Losses at the gene ends were 2 bases for V and 3 bases for J; bases not matched to a gene: 1. The CDR3 spells CASSVGQHTGELFF. The CDR3 DNA sequence: TGTGCCAGCAGCGTGGGACAGCACACCGGGGAGCTGTTTTTT.

The genes are TRBV12-3 or TRBV12-4 and TRBJ2-7; 7 bases line up with TRBD2. V gave up 7 bases and J gave up 5 bases; unmatched junction bases: 8. The CDR3 covers 13 residues. The CDR3 spells CASNYREGNEQYF. The CDR3 DNA is TGTGCCAGCAATTATAGGGAGGGGAACGAGCAGTACTTC.

This chain uses TRBV7-9 with TRBJ2-7; 7 bases match TRBD2. The CDR3 sequence is 15 residues long. The V gene end was trimmed by 5 bases and the J gene end by 2 bases; junction bases not matched to a gene: 9. Per germline, CDR1 SEHNR and CDR2 FQNEAQ (reference sequence). This CDR3 is CASSLLTGGPYEQYF. The DNA of the CDR3 is TGTGCCAGCAGCCTCCTTACGGGGGGACCCTACGAGCAGTACTTC.

This clone was counted once. The J gene is TRBJ1-4, the V gene TRBV19, with D tentatively TRBD1 (6 bases). The CDR3 contains 14 residues. CDR1 LNHDA and CDR2 SQIVND come from the germline V gene (reference sequence). The V and J ends lost 6 bases and 2 bases respectively, with 10 bases between them. The CDR3: CASRTGPTNEKLFF. The CDR3 DNA reads as TGTGCCAGTAGAACAGGGCCGACTAATGAAAAACTGTTTTTT.

The chain recombines TRBV5-8 with TRBJ1-6, with D uncertain. Germline CDR1 SGHTS, CDR2 YDEGEE. This CDR3 is built from 14 residues. Trimming removed 8 bases from V and 7 bases from J, with 16 bases in between. CDR3 DNA: TGTGCCAGTGGCCCCGCGGTTGGGAATTCACCCCTCCACTTT. Amino acids: CASGPAVGNSPLHF.

This chain joins TRBV27 and TRBJ1-2, with D tentatively TRBD1 (5 bases). This CDR3 region has 16 residues. Trimming stripped 2 bases from V and 1 base from J, with 14 bases between. CDR1 and CDR2 from the germline V gene are MNHEY and SMNVEV (reference sequence). The DNA for the CDR3 is TGTGCCAGCAGTTTAAGGCGCAGGGTCGGTAACTATGGCTACACCTTC. Translation gives CASSLRRRVGNYGYTF.

On this clone itself: One junction end disagrees with the germline gene, perhaps due to a read error. The genes are TRBV18 and TRBJ1-1; perhaps TRBD1 as D (5 bases). The CDR3 runs to 12 residues. Looked up from germline, CDR1 is KGHSH and CDR2 is LQKENI. CDR3 protein: CVSGGGNTEAFF. The CDR3 nucleotides are TGTGTCAGCGGCGGGGGGAACACTGAAGCTTTCTTT.

V usage is TRBV16 and J usage is TRBJ1-5; a weak D match, TRBD1 (5 bases). The CDR3 consists of 14 residues. Trimming shortened V by 3 bases and J by 6 bases, and 12 bases separated the two germline ends. CDR1 is KGHSY and CDR2 is FQNENV in the germline V gene. CDR3 bases: TGTGCCAGCAGCCAGGGGACTTCGGCTCAGCCCCAGCATTTT. Amino acids: CASSQGTSAQPQHF.

The chain joins TRBV4-3 to TRBJ1-4; D may be TRBD1 (5 bases). Trimming left V 3 bases short and J 0 bases short, with 11 bases between. The CDR3 runs to 16 residues. CDR1 LGHNA and CDR2 YSLEER come from the germline V gene. Written as DNA, the CDR3 is TGCGCCAGCAGCCACGACAGATACACAACTAATGAAAAACTGTTTTTT. This gives the protein CASSHDRYTTNEKLFF.

This clone turned up a few times. The gene calls are TRBV19 and TRBJ1-2; 7 positions agree with TRBD1. The V and J ends lost 11 bases and 7 bases, in that order; junction bases with no gene match: 7. Germline V gene lookup returns CDR1 LNHDA and CDR2 SQIVND (reference sequence). The CDR3 runs 11 residues. CDR3 DNA sequence: TGTGCCTCCAGGGGGGATTTTGGCTACACCTTC. Amino acid sequence: CASRGDFGYTF.

The V and J genes are TRBV13 and TRBJ2-7; D is unclear. Germline loops: CDR1 PRHDT, CDR2 FYEKMQ (reference sequence). Trimming left V 5 bases short and J 3 bases short, with 8 bases between. The CDR3 has 12 residues. CDR3 sequence (DNA): TGTGCCAGCAGCCTCAATAGCTACGAGCAGTACTTC. Residues: CASSLNSYEQYF.

CDR3 loop: CASTLVGNQPQHF. In DNA, the CDR3 is TGTGCCAGCACCCTAGTCGGCAATCAGCCCCAGCATTTT. The V and J genes are TRBV12-3 or TRBV12-4 and TRBJ1-5; D is unclear. The CDR3 totals 13 residues. Trimming stripped 7 bases from V and 2 bases from J, with 9 bases between.

V and J are TRBV12-3 or TRBV12-4 and TRBJ1-5, with no clear D. Trimming took off 10 bases at V and 9 bases at J, with 19 bases between the two ends. CDR3 length equals 13 residues. The CDR3 region has the DNA TGTGCCACCAGGAGGGCAGCCCGGTCGCCCCAGCATTTT. Residues: CATRRAARSPQHF.

This clone appeared a single time. The rearrangement joins TRBV30 to TRBJ1-5, with D maybe TRBD1 (6 bases). The germline V gene encodes CDR1 GTSNPN and CDR2 SVGIG (reference sequence). Trimming took off 1 base at V and 6 bases at J, with 10 bases between the two ends. The CDR3 contains 13 residues. CDR3 sequence: CAWSAQGPQPQHF. The CDR3 DNA is TGTGCCTGGAGTGCACAGGGACCTCAGCCCCAGCATTTT.

The V gene is TRBV15, the J gene TRBJ2-2; D is ambiguous. The CDR3 spans 13 residues. CDR1 LNHNV and CDR2 YYDKDF come from the germline V gene (reference sequence). V was shortened by 5 bases and J by 0 bases, with 4 bases between the two germline ends. CDR3 residues: CATSPPNTGELFF. In nucleotides, the CDR3 is TGTGCCACCAGCCCTCCGAACACCGGGGAGCTGTTTTTT.

The chain uses TRBV7-9 and TRBJ1-5, with 7 bases identical to TRBD1. Germline lookup yields CDR1 SEHNR and CDR2 FQNEAQ (reference sequence). The V gene end was trimmed by 4 bases and the J gene end by 4 bases; junction bases not matched to a gene: 7. The CDR3 loop spans 15 amino acids. For the CDR3, the DNA is TGTGCCAGCAGCTCCACAGGGGTGGGGAATCAGCCCCAGCATTTT. Translated: CASSSTGVGNQPQHF.

V and J are TRBV9 and TRBJ2-3; 11 bases are shared with TRBD2. CDR3 size: 15 residues. Per the germline V gene, CDR1 is SGDLS and CDR2 is YYNGEE. The V segment lost 4 bases and the J segment 6 bases; nucleotides outside the gene matches: 7. The CDR3 protein is CASSLSGGAIDTQYF. CDR3 bases: TGTGCCAGCAGCCTTAGCGGGGGGGCCATCGATACGCAGTATTTT.

The chain is built from TRBV5-1 and TRBJ1-1, with 8 positions matching TRBD1. The CDR3 spans 14 residues. Unmatched junction bases numbered 5, after V lost 4 bases and J lost 3 bases. The germline V gene has CDR1 SGHRS and CDR2 YFSETQ. CDR3: CASSPGQGDTEAFF. CDR3 DNA: TGCGCCAGCAGCCCAGGACAGGGAGACACTGAAGCTTTCTTT.

V is TRBV5-5 and J is TRBJ1-4, with TRBD1 matching 7 bases. CDR3 length equals 19 residues. Trimming at V came to 3 bases and at J to 0 bases, leaving 14 bases not matched to a gene. Germline V gene lookup returns CDR1 SGHKS and CDR2 YYEKEE (reference sequence). The CDR3 region has the DNA TGTGCCAGCAGCTCTCGTCCCGGGACAGCTACCGCAACTAATGAAAAACTGTTTTTT. Translated: CASSSRPGTATATNEKLFF.

The chain carries TRBV7-3 and TRBJ2-7; D gene ambiguous. The V gene's germline CDR1 is SGHTA and CDR2 FQGTGA. This CDR3 is built from 15 residues. The V gene lost 5 bases and the J gene lost 2 bases, with 16 bases spanning the gap. The CDR3 is CASSPGPETTYEQYF. In nucleotides, the CDR3 is TGTGCCAGCAGCCCTGGGCCGGAAACCACCTACGAGCAGTACTTC.